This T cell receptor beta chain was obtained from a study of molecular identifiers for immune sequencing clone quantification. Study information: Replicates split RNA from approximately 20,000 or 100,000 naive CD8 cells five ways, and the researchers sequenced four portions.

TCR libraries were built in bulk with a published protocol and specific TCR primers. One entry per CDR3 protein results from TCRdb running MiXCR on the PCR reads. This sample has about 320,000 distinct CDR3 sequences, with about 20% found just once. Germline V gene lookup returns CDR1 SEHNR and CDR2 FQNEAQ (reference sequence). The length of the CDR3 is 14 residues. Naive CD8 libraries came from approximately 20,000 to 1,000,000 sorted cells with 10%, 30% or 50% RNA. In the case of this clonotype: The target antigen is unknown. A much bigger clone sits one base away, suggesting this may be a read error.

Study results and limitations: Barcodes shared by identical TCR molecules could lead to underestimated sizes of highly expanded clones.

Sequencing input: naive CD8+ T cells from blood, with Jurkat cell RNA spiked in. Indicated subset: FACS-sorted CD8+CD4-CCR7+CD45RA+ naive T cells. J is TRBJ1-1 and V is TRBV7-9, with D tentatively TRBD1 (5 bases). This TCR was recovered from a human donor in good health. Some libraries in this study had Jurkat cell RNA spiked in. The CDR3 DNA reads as TGTGCCAGCAGCTTTGGGGGGAGTCTACTCGAAGTTTTCTTT. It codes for CASSFGGSLLEVFF.